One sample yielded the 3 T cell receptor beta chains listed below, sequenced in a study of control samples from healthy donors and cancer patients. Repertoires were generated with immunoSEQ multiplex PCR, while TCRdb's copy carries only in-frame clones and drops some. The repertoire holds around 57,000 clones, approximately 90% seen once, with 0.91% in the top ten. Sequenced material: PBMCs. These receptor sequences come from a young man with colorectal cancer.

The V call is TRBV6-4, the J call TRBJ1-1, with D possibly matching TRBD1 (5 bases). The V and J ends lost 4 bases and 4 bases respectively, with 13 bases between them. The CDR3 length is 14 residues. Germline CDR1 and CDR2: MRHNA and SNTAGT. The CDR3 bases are TGTGCCAGCAGTGCGTCGGGGGGATCCACTGAAGCTTTCTTT. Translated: CASSASGGSTEAFF.

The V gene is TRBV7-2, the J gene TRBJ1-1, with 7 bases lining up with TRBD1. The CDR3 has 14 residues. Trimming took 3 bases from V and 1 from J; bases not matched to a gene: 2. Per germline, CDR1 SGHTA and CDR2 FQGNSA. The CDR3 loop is CASSFQGENTEAFF. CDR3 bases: TGTGCCAGCAGCTTCCAGGGGGAGAACACTGAAGCTTTCTTT.

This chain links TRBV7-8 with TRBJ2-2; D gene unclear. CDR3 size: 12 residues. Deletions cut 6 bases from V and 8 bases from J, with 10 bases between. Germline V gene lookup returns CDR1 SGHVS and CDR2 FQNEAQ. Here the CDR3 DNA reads TGTGCCAGCAGACTCTTCGTAGGGGAGCTGTTTTTT. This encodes CASRLFVGELFF.